This paragraph covers one T cell receptor (beta chain) sequence. This specimen comes from a study of blood T cell repertoires in COVID-19. Study summary: The samples span acute and convalescent COVID-19 from the United States, Italy and Spain. Sources were T cells, B-cell-depleted T cells, or PBMCs; the material itself was cDNA or gDNA.

In germline, CDR1 is MNHEY, CDR2 SVGAGI. Trimming took 8 bases from V and 4 from J, leaving 14 bases between them. The CDR3 length is 13 residues. Original processing methods: Nucleated cell counts were estimated from reference gene primer amplification. The repertoire was sequenced with immunoSEQ multiplex PCR; TCRdb's copy has only in-frame clones and lacks some. The V and J calls and clone size are taken from that table; D and trimming were inferred from the DNA. Altogether 140,000 to 150,000 clones are present, about 85% being singletons, with the ten largest covering 2.5% to 3%. The V call is TRBV6-5, the J call TRBJ1-2; D is undetermined. This clonotype originated in a middle-aged woman with active or convalescent COVID-19. The sequenced sample was peripheral blood. CDR3 loop: CASEYGEVYGYTF. DNA of the CDR3: TGTGCCAGCGAGTATGGGGAGGTCTATGGCTACACCTTC.